The sequence of this T cell receptor beta chain was determined in a study of identical twins. This clonotype turned up a few times. The antigen is unknown. The germline V and J ends were trimmed by 3 bases and 1 base, with 11 bases remaining between them. Germline values: CDR1 DFQATT, CDR2 SNEGSKA (reference sequence). The CDR3 runs 14 residues. Template switching, a step in the protocol, added a universal primer site, and cDNA carried unique molecular identifiers. TCRdb passed the 5' RACE reads through MiXCR, listing each CDR3 protein once. This table has about 550,000 distinct CDR3 sequences, about a fifth appearing once. Whole-study findings and limits: Excess twin sharing in beta out-of-frame sequences was weaker. While abundant cord blood beta clonotypes carried fewer insertions, memory repertoires showed no such pattern.

These same data were also listed under a study on yellow fever vaccine responses in identical twins. Turning to that study: Reports say the vaccine T cell response in twins looked partly convergent and partly personalized.

Sequenced sample: CD4+ T cells sorted from blood. The chain is built from TRBV20-1 and TRBJ2-3, with D possibly being TRBD2 (5 bases). The sequence was collected from a young woman in good health. Here the CDR3 DNA reads TGCAGTGCTAGGGGATCGCGGGGCACAGATACGCAGTATTTT. Its translation: CSARGSRGTDTQYF.